These 26 T cell receptor beta chains share one sample of origin, sequenced in a study of shared clonotypes between healthy human individuals. Only in-frame clones appear in the TCRdb table, and some are missing; sequencing was by immunoSEQ multiplex PCR. The table shows some 2.1 million clones, with over 85% occurring only once. Positively selected for CCR7, the CD45RO-negative cells used as naive CD8 cells excluded terminally differentiated effector memory CD45RA+ cells. The source material was naive CD8+ T cells from PBMCs. These receptors originate from a man younger than 30 in good health. Some clones in this sample may be carry-over from other donors' samples.

A remark on this clone: Other DNA sequences in this specimen translate into the identical CDR3. The rearrangement links TRBV6-6 to TRBJ2-7, with D perhaps TRBD2 (6 bases). The CDR3 runs 13 residues. From germline, CDR1 is MNHNY and CDR2 SVGAGI (reference sequence). V was pared by 2 bases and J by 3 bases, with 8 bases between. The CDR3 DNA sequence: TGTGCCAGCAGTTACGCGGGGAGCTACGAGCAGTACTTC. Its translation is CASSYAGSYEQYF.

The genes are TRBV4-2 and TRBJ2-1, with D possibly being TRBD1 (6 bases). CDR3 length equals 15 residues. Trimming pared 0 bases from V and 7 bases from J, leaving 13 bases between. The germline V gene has CDR1 LGHNA and CDR2 YNFKEQ. The CDR3 DNA sequence: TGTGCCAGCAGCCAAGAGGACAGTTCGGGAAATGAGCAGTTCTTC. It yields the protein CASSQEDSSGNEQFF.

In the case of this clone: One junction end disagrees with the germline gene, perhaps due to a read error. In DNA, the CDR3 is TGCAGTGCTAGTGGGGACTCGCCCTTC. Its protein product is CSASGDSPF. The V call is TRBV20-1, the J call TRBJ2-7; D is possibly TRBD2 (6 bases). This CDR3 contains 9 residues. Germline V gene sequence: CDR1 DFQATT, CDR2 SNEGSKA (reference sequence).

This rearrangement joins TRBV29-1 to TRBJ2-2, with D perhaps matching TRBD1 (5 bases). The V and J ends lost 6 bases and 5 bases respectively, with 13 bases between them. CDR3 size: 13 residues. CDR1 and CDR2 (germline): SQVTM, ANQGSEA. CDR3 sequence reads: CSVWAAGTGELFF. The CDR3 nucleotides read TGCAGCGTGTGGGCAGCAGGGACCGGGGAGCTGTTTTTT.

The chain carries TRBV28 and TRBJ2-7; the match to TRBD1 covers 9 bases. The trim removed 6 bases at V and 6 bases at J, leaving 9 bases unmatched. Germline V gene lookup returns CDR1 MDHEN and CDR2 SYDVKM. The CDR3 sequence is 14 residues long. The CDR3 sequence is CASRDWGTGSEQYF. CDR3 DNA sequence: TGTGCCAGCAGGGACTGGGGGACAGGGTCCGAGCAGTACTTC.

This clone has a single count. As DNA, the CDR3 is TGTGCCAGCAGTTCCAGTGCCGCCTACGAGCAGTACTTC. It is translated as CASSSSAAYEQYF. V and J are TRBV28 and TRBJ2-7; D not resolved. The ends were cut back, 4 bases at V and 2 bases at J, with 9 bases in the middle. This CDR3 has 13 residues. CDR1 and CDR2 from the germline V gene are MDHEN and SYDVKM.

The V and J genes are TRBV6-1 and TRBJ2-1; D call uncertain. The ends were cut back, 3 bases at V and 0 bases at J, with 6 bases in the middle. CDR3 length: 14 amino acids. Germline V gene lookup returns CDR1 MNHNS and CDR2 SASEGT. The CDR3 DNA reads as TGTGCCAGCAGTGACTACGCCTCCTACAATGAGCAGTTCTTC. This codes for CASSDYASYNEQFF.

This clone has just a few counts. This sequence joins TRBV6-5 and TRBJ1-2; 7 bases align to TRBD1. J gave up 3 bases and V 6 bases, and 4 bases lay outside the gene matches. Looked up from germline, CDR1 is MNHEY and CDR2 is SVGAGI. The length of the CDR3 is 13 residues. The CDR3 sequence is CASSWDSYYGYTF. The CDR3 DNA follows: TGTGCCAGCAGCTGGGACAGCTACTATGGCTACACCTTC.

The rearrangement uses TRBV16 and TRBJ2-7, with 7 bases aligning to TRBD1. Losses at the gene ends were 0 bases for V and 5 bases for J; bases not matched to a gene: 7. CDR3 length: 15 residues. Germline assignment: CDR1 KGHSY and CDR2 FQNENV. CDR3 loop: CASSQSYRGRNEQYF. CDR3 DNA: TGTGCCAGCAGCCAATCATACAGGGGCCGGAACGAGCAGTACTTC.

V gene TRBV19 combines with J gene TRBJ1-1; D is unresolved. The CDR3 covers 14 residues. Trimming took off 3 bases at V and 2 bases at J, with 10 bases between the two ends. The V gene's germline CDR1 is LNHDA and CDR2 SQIVND (reference sequence). DNA for the CDR3: TGTGCCAGTAGTATCAAACAGCACAACACTGAAGCTTTCTTT. Translating it yields CASSIKQHNTEAFF.

This chain links TRBV10-3 with TRBJ2-3, with a weak D call TRBD2 (6 bases). V was trimmed by 0 bases and J by 4 bases, leaving 8 bases between them. Germline loops: CDR1 ENHRY, CDR2 SYGVKD. CDR3 length equals 14 residues. Here the CDR3 reads CAISESRGADTQYF. The CDR3 bases are TGTGCCATCAGTGAGTCGCGGGGCGCAGATACGCAGTATTTT.

The genes are TRBV5-8 and TRBJ2-7; D call uncertain. V gave up 2 bases and J gave up 4 bases, with 1 base separating them. Per germline, CDR1 SGHTS and CDR2 YDEGEE. This CDR3 is 10 amino acids long. DNA of the CDR3: TGTGCCAGCAGCTTTTACGAGCAGTACTTC. It yields the protein CASSFYEQYF.

V usage is TRBV11-2 and J usage is TRBJ1-3, with TRBD1 as a possible D gene (6 bases). The CDR3 is made up of 17 amino acids. Trimming cost V 7 bases and J 0 bases, with 19 bases left between them. CDR1 and CDR2 (germline): SGHAT, FQNNGV. CDR3 amino acids: CASNKQGWGLSGNTIYF. As DNA, the CDR3 is TGTGCCAGCAACAAACAGGGTTGGGGCCTCTCTGGAAACACCATATATTTT.

The chain carries TRBV7-9 and TRBJ2-7; a possible D gene is TRBD1 (6 bases). The V gene's germline CDR1 is SEHNR and CDR2 FQNEAQ (reference sequence). The ends were cut back, 4 bases at V and 4 bases at J, with 20 bases in the middle. The CDR3 runs 16 residues. CDR3 sequence reads: CASSSQDSKNLYEQYF. The CDR3 DNA reads TGTGCCAGCAGCTCACAGGACAGCAAAAATCTTTACGAGCAGTACTTC.

This rearrangement joins TRBV28 to TRBJ1-2; a possible D gene is TRBD1 (5 bases). The CDR3 runs 14 residues. In germline, CDR1 is MDHEN, CDR2 SYDVKM. Trimming removed 4 bases from V and 3 bases from J, with 12 bases in between. The CDR3 bases are TGTGCCAGCAGTTCCCCAGGGTTTCACTATGGCTACACCTTC. This sequence encodes CASSSPGFHYGYTF.

The gene calls are TRBV11-2 and TRBJ2-2, with 10 bases matching TRBD1. Per the germline V gene, CDR1 is SGHAT and CDR2 is FQNNGV. The ends lost 4 bases at V and 0 bases at J; junction bases unmatched: 8. CDR3 length equals 18 residues. The CDR3 reads CASSSRDRGRANTGELFF. CDR3 DNA: TGTGCCAGCAGCTCCCGGGACAGGGGTCGAGCGAACACCGGGGAGCTGTTTTTT. The entire variable domain, with the rest obtained from reference TRBV11-2 and TRBJ2-2, is as follows: EAGVAQSPRYKIIEKRQSVAFWCNPISGHATLYWYQQILGQGPKLLIQFQNNGVVDDSQLPKDRFSAERLKGVDSTLKIQPAKLEDSAVYLCASSSRDRGRANTGELFFGEGSRLTVL.

V usage is TRBV30 and J usage is TRBJ2-7; D unclear. Trimming took 1 base from V and 4 from J, leaving 14 bases between them. The CDR3 loop spans 14 amino acids. Germline V gives CDR1 GTSNPN, CDR2 SVGIG (reference sequence). This chain's CDR3 is CAWSGGRFGYEQYF. The CDR3 region has the DNA TGTGCCTGGAGTGGTGGCAGATTTGGATACGAGCAGTACTTC.

The V and J genes are TRBV18 and TRBJ1-2, with a possible D match to TRBD1 (6 bases). The CDR3 has 15 amino acids. Looked up from germline, CDR1 is KGHSH and CDR2 is LQKENI. The germline V and J ends were trimmed by 4 bases and 1 base, with 13 bases remaining between them. CDR3: CASSLPYRVNYGYTF. For the CDR3, the DNA is TGTGCCAGCTCACTGCCGTACAGGGTTAACTATGGCTACACCTTC.

The J gene is TRBJ1-2, the V gene TRBV14, with D unresolved. The length of the CDR3 is 16 residues. Trimming took off 4 bases at V and 3 bases at J, with 18 bases between the two ends. Germline loops: CDR1 SGHDN, CDR2 FVKESK. CDR3 nucleotides: TGTGCCAGCAGCCCAAGAAGATCAGAAAAAGACTATGGCTACACCTTC. Its protein is CASSPRRSEKDYGYTF. The variable domain in full, completed from reference TRBV14 and TRBJ1-2, reads EAGVTQFPSHSVIEKGQTVTLRCDPISGHDNLYWYRRVMGKEIKFLLHFVKESKQDESGMPNNRFLAERTGGTYSTLKVQPAELEDSGVYFCASSPRRSEKDYGYTFGSGTRLTVV.

V and J are TRBV7-8 and TRBJ2-1; unclear D gene. V shed 5 bases and J shed 4 bases, with 12 bases lying between them. The CDR3 sequence is 14 residues long. From germline, CDR1 is SGHVS and CDR2 FQNEAQ. In nucleotides, the CDR3 is TGTGCCAGCAGCCCCCCCGAAGGTTACAATGAGCAGTTCTTC. Amino acids: CASSPPEGYNEQFF.

V and J are TRBV30 and TRBJ2-3; 14 bases fit TRBD2. Germline V lookup: CDR1 GTSNPN, CDR2 SVGIG (reference sequence). J lost 4 bases, V lost 3 bases, and 9 bases had no gene match. The CDR3 covers 17 residues. CDR3 in amino acids: CAWRGLAGASLADTQYF. CDR3 nucleotide sequence: TGTGCCTGGAGGGGACTAGCGGGAGCATCTTTAGCAGATACGCAGTATTTT.

V gene TRBV7-3 combines with J gene TRBJ2-6, with D tentatively TRBD2 (5 bases). V lost 3 bases and J 4 bases, leaving 16 bases between the germline ends. This CDR3 has 17 amino acids. Per the germline V gene, CDR1 is SGHTA and CDR2 is FQGTGA. The CDR3: CASSFSGVVEGANVLTF. CDR3 DNA sequence: TGTGCCAGCAGCTTTTCCGGGGTGGTGGAGGGGGCCAACGTCCTGACTTTC. The full variable domain, completed using reference TRBV7-3 and TRBJ2-6, is GAGVSQTPSNKVTEKGKYVELRCDPISGHTALYWYRQSLGQGPEFLIYFQGTGAADDSGLPNDRFFAVRPEGSVSTLKIQRTERGDSAVYLCASSFSGVVEGANVLTFGAGSRLTVL.

The chain carries TRBV14 and TRBJ2-1; D is unclear. V was shortened by 1 base and J by 8 bases, with 12 bases between the two germline ends. Germline CDR1 is SGHDN and CDR2 is FVKESK. This CDR3 is 14 amino acids long. The CDR3 DNA reads TGTGCCAGCAGCCAAGTCCTAGGGTCCTATGAGCAGTTCTTC. This translates into CASSQVLGSYEQFF.

This clone was seen a single time. The rearrangement joins TRBV21-1 to TRBJ2-7; the DNA was not compared with TRBD1, the D call given in the table. TRBV21-1 has pseudogene status. CDR3 length: 14 amino acids. CDR3 bases: TGTGCCAGCAGCAAAGCAGTGCAGTCCTACGAGCAGTACTTC. Its translation is CASSKAVQSYEQYF.

V gene TRBV27 combines with J gene TRBJ1-5; 8 bases match TRBD1. The length of the CDR3 is 15 residues. The junction had 8 bases not matched to a gene; V was cut back by 3 bases and J by 7 bases. Germline V gives CDR1 MNHEY, CDR2 SMNVEV (reference sequence). CDR3 sequence (DNA): TGTGCCAGCAGTTTCGCCTCAGGGGGCGGCCAGCCCCAGCATTTT. This encodes CASSFASGGGQPQHF.

Note on this clone: Other DNA sequences from this sample encode an identical CDR3 as well. The J gene is TRBJ2-1, the V gene TRBV29-1, with D unresolved. This CDR3 is 12 amino acids long. Germline assignment: CDR1 SQVTM and CDR2 ANQGSEA. Trimming pared 0 bases from V and 7 bases from J, leaving 7 bases between. CDR3 loop: CSVEDRYNEQFF. The CDR3, as DNA: TGCAGCGTTGAAGATCGGTATAATGAGCAGTTCTTC.